The rows below give T cell receptor beta chains drawn from one sample of a study of human T cells and chemical hapten exposure. TCRdb reprocessed the RACE reads with MiXCR, giving one entry per CDR3 protein. The profile shows some 330,000 distinct CDR3 sequences, 5.5% of them singletons. The starting material was whole blood, obtained in connection with sensitization to the hapten diphenylcyclopropenone (DPC). The receptors come from a woman aged 18-29 years with alopecia areata. Some clones in this sample may be carry-over from other donors' samples. The CDR3 runs from the conserved cysteine through the conserved F or W. D genes are given only for firm matches. Clone size is not always given. Where it is, it says once, few, many or a class for expanded clones.

abundance	d_gene	j_gene	v_gene	CDR3nt	CDR3aa
few	-	TRBJ1-1	TRBV20-1	TGCAGTGCTCATCAAGGGGGGCCGAACACTGAAGCTTTCTTT	CSAHQGGPNTEAFF
many	-	TRBJ1-5	TRBV12-3/TRBV12-4	TGTGCCAGCAGTTTAAGGACGGCGACGGGGCCCCAGCATTTT	CASSLRTATGPQHF
many	-	TRBJ1-1	TRBV20-1	TGCAGTGCTAGAGATTTTCGGATGAACACTGAAGCTTTCTTT	CSARDFRMNTEAFF
-	TRBD2	TRBJ2-1	TRBV10-3	TGTGCCATCAGTGAACAACTAGCGGGGGGCAATGAGCAGTTCTTC	CAISEQLAGGNEQFF
-	-	TRBJ2-1	TRBV19	TGTGCCAGTAGTATAGTAAGGGGGCGCGGGAACAATGAGCAGTTCTTC	CASSIVRGRGNNEQFF
-	-	TRBJ1-2	TRBV27	TGTGCCAGCAGTTTATCATCTAGGGGATCTGGCTACACCTTC	CASSLSSRGSGYTF
many	TRBD2	TRBJ2-3	TRBV18	TGTGCCAGCTCCCTACTAGCGGGGGCCTCCACAGATACGCAGTATTTT	CASSLLAGASTDTQYF
-	-	TRBJ2-2	TRBV12-3/TRBV12-4	TGTGCCAGCACCACTTCTGTCTCGACCGGGGAGCTGTTTTTT	CASTTSVSTGELFF
few	-	TRBJ2-3	TRBV20-1	TGCAGTGCTAGAGACGAGCGGGGCACAGATACGCAGTATTTT	CSARDERGTDTQYF
many	-	TRBJ2-1	TRBV20-1	TGCAGTGCTAGCAGACAGTTCAATGAGCAGTTCTTC	CSASRQFNEQFF
few	TRBD2	TRBJ2-3	TRBV20-1	TGCAGTGCTAGAGATTTAGCGGGGGGGCGTCCAGTGGATACGCAGTATTTT	CSARDLAGGRPVDTQYF
-	-	TRBJ2-4	TRBV10-3	TGTGCCACCTCGCGGGGAGTCCTAGCCAAAAACATTCAGTACTTC	CATSRGVLAKNIQYF
-	-	TRBJ2-1	TRBV5-1	TGCGCCAGCAGCTTGGCCGTAGCTGGGATGCTACCCAATGAGCAGTTCTTC	CASSLAVAGMLPNEQFF
few	TRBD1	TRBJ1-1	TRBV10-3	TGTGCCATCAGTGAGACGGGACAGCCGTTACCAAACACTGAAGCTTTCTTT	CAISETGQPLPNTEAFF
few	TRBD2	TRBJ2-6	TRBV6-5	TGTGCCAGCAGCCGACCCTCGGGGGGTTACGGGGCCAACGTCCTGACTTTC	CASSRPSGGYGANVLTF
-	-	TRBJ1-1	TRBV10-3	TGTGCCATCAGTGACGGAAGGGGAAGCGCTGAAGCTTTCTTT	CAISDGRGSAEAFF
-	TRBD1	TRBJ1-4	TRBV12-3/TRBV12-4	TGTGCCAGCGGGGACAGGGGGACTAATGAAAAACTGTTTTTT	CASGDRGTNEKLFF
-	-	TRBJ2-2	TRBV29-1	TGCAGCGTTGAGGGCCTGAACACCGGGGAGCTGTTTTTT	CSVEGLNTGELFF
many	-	TRBJ1-5	TRBV6-2/TRBV6-3	TGTGCCAGCAGTTACTCGACAGAAAATAGCAATCAGCCCCAGCATTTT	CASSYSTENSNQPQHF
-	-	TRBJ1-1	TRBV13	TGTGCCAGCAGCTTAGCCCCGTCAGGGCGAGCTGAAGCTTTCTTT	CASSLAPSGRAEAFF
few	-	TRBJ2-2	TRBV12-5	TGTGCTAGTGGTTTGGTATTGGCAGGGAATACCGGGGAGCTGTTTTTT	CASGLVLAGNTGELFF
few	-	TRBJ1-1	TRBV10-3	TGTGCCATCAGTGAGTCTCTCGGGTTCGGCAGGGAGAACACTGAAGCTTTCTTT	CAISESLGFGRENTEAFF
many	TRBD1	TRBJ1-2	TRBV20-1	TGCAGTGCTCCACAGGGGGCAGATGGCTACACCTTC	CSAPQGADGYTF